A single sample is the source of the 9 T cell receptor beta chains below, sequenced in a study of blood T cell repertoires in COVID-19. Only in-frame clones appear in the TCRdb table, and some are missing; sequencing was by immunoSEQ multiplex PCR. The sample shows 95,000 to 150,000 clones, 70% to 90% of them seen only once. Sequenced sample: peripheral blood. The receptors here all came from a man aged 35 to 55 with acute or convalescent COVID-19.

The rearrangement joins TRBV19 to TRBJ2-3; tentatively, D is TRBD1 (6 bases). The V end was cut by 6 bases, the J end by 5 bases, with 12 bases between. The length of the CDR3 is 13 residues. In germline, CDR1 is LNHDA, CDR2 SQIVND (reference sequence). The CDR3: CASRALGGDTQYF. As DNA, the CDR3 is TGTGCCAGTAGAGCTCTAGGGGGAGATACGCAGTATTTT.

This chain joins TRBV14 and TRBJ1-5; the D is unclear. V was cut by 2 bases and J by 0 bases, with 5 bases left in between. The germline V gene has CDR1 SGHDN and CDR2 FVKESK. The CDR3 extends over 14 amino acids. The CDR3 DNA reads TGTGCCAGCAGCCAATACGGTAGCAATCAGCCCCAGCATTTT. This codes for CASSQYGSNQPQHF. The complete variable domain, with remaining parts taken from reference TRBV14 and TRBJ1-5, reads EAGVTQFPSHSVIEKGQTVTLRCDPISGHDNLYWYRRVMGKEIKFLLHFVKESKQDESGMPNNRFLAERTGGTYSTLKVQPAELEDSGVYFCASSQYGSNQPQHFGDGTRLSIL.

The J gene is TRBJ2-2, the V gene TRBV2; D is unresolved. Trimming took off 6 bases at V and 6 bases at J, with 5 bases between the two ends. The CDR3 is made up of 11 amino acids. Germline V gives CDR1 SNHLY, CDR2 FYNNEI. The DNA of the CDR3 is TGTGCCAGCAGATTATCCGGGGAGCTGTTTTTT. Amino acids: CASRLSGELFF.

The gene calls are TRBV27 and TRBJ2-2; D call uncertain. Trimming cost V 2 bases and J 5 bases, with 6 bases left between them. Germline values: CDR1 MNHEY, CDR2 SMNVEV (reference sequence). The CDR3 sequence is 13 residues long. Here the CDR3 DNA reads TGTGCCAGCAGTTTAGGTCGGACCGGGGAGCTGTTTTTT. Translation: CASSLGRTGELFF.

This chain uses TRBV5-4 with TRBJ2-3; D possibly corresponds to TRBD2 (5 bases). V was cut by 0 bases and J by 2 bases, with 10 bases left in between. Germline CDR1 is SGHNT and CDR2 is YYREEE (reference sequence). The CDR3 loop spans 15 amino acids. CDR3 loop: CASSLGSDYTDTQYF. CDR3 coding DNA: TGTGCCAGCAGCTTGGGTTCTGACTACACAGATACGCAGTATTTT.

CDR3 sequence (DNA): TGTGCCAGCGGCGGCTTTAGTGAAGCTTTCTTT. This translates into CASGGFSEAFF. V is TRBV11-2 and J is TRBJ1-1; D is unresolved. Germline-derived CDR1 and CDR2 are SGHAT and FQNNGV. Trimming took off 8 bases at V and 7 bases at J, with 11 bases between the two ends. The CDR3 contains 11 residues.

This clone was counted a few times. The J gene is TRBJ2-1, the V gene TRBV4-1; TRBD2 aligns across 7 bases. The CDR3 has 15 residues. Trimming removed 1 base from V and 4 bases from J; junction bases left unmatched: 4. In germline, CDR1 is MGHRA, CDR2 YSYEKL. DNA for the CDR3: TGCGCCAGCAGCCAAGTCGGGGGGTCTTACAATGAGCAGTTCTTC. Its protein is CASSQVGGSYNEQFF.

The CDR3 nucleotides are TGCGCCAGCAGTCAATCCCACCGGAGCTCCTACGAGCAGTACTTC. This encodes CASSQSHRSSYEQYF. The chain links TRBV23-1 to TRBJ2-7, with D unclear. TRBV23-1 has ORF status, its function being uncertain. The CDR3 is made up of 15 amino acids. V lost 0 bases to trimming and J lost 0 bases, with 9 bases between them.

This clone was found once. The CDR3 region is CASRRDRGGEKLFF. The CDR3 DNA is TGTGCCAGCAGGCGGGACAGGGGTGGAGAAAAACTGTTTTTT. The V gene is TRBV2, the J gene TRBJ1-4, with 10 bases identical to TRBD1. V lost 6 bases and J lost 8; bases outside the gene matches: 6. There are 14 residues in the CDR3. CDR1 and CDR2 (germline): SNHLY, FYNNEI. The full variable domain, completed using reference TRBV2 and TRBJ1-4, is EPEVTQTPSHQVTQMGQEVILRCVPISNHLYFYWYRQILGQKVEFLVSFYNNEISEKSEIFDDQFSVERPDGSNFTLKIRSTKLEDSAMYFCASRRDRGGEKLFFGSGTQLSVL.